This is a list of T cell receptor beta chains from one sample in a study of blood T cell repertoires in COVID-19. Produced via immunoSEQ multiplex PCR; TCRdb's table is partial and in-frame only. Of more than 85,000 clones listed, approximately 82% are singletons. The sequenced material came from peripheral blood. These receptors were taken from a man between 60 and 75 years old with acute or convalescent COVID-19. Both conserved end residues are part of each CDR3.

V gene: TRBV9; J gene: TRBJ1-1; CDR3 protein: CASSVTGTGDTEAFF
V gene: TRBV5-8; J gene: TRBJ1-3; CDR3 protein: CASSLGGTVSGNTIYF
V gene: TRBV5-8; J gene: TRBJ2-3; CDR3 protein: CASWPGTSYSTDTQYF
V gene: TRBV7-3; J gene: TRBJ2-2; CDR3 protein: CASSLLGAGGELFF
V gene: TRBV24-1; J gene: TRBJ1-1; CDR3 protein: CATSRTKEKTEAFF
V gene: TRBV9; J gene: TRBJ2-1; CDR3 protein: CASSAGQGVIHEQFF
V gene: TRBV2; J gene: TRBJ1-2; CDR3 protein: CASRGEPRYTF
V gene: TRBV6-5; J gene: TRBJ2-3; CDR3 protein: CAIRLAQNTDTQYF
V gene: TRBV11-2; J gene: TRBJ1-1; CDR3 protein: CASSLEDRGSVRGEAFF
V gene: TRBV12-3/TRBV12-4; J gene: TRBJ1-3; CDR3 protein: CASTPFSGNTIYF
V gene: TRBV3-1/TRBV3-2; J gene: TRBJ1-1; CDR3 protein: CASSQGQGAAEAFF
V gene: TRBV10-3; J gene: TRBJ2-3; CDR3 protein: CAISGGLAESTDTQYF
V gene: TRBV6-2/TRBV6-3; J gene: TRBJ1-5; CDR3 protein: CASSPRGQGYQPQHF
V gene: TRBV7-9; J gene: TRBJ2-1; CDR3 protein: CASSFPSGSSYNEQFF
V gene: TRBV21-1; J gene: TRBJ1-2; CDR3 protein: CASSKDRFGQGRGGYTF
V gene: TRBV10-1; J gene: TRBJ1-1; CDR3 protein: CASSRTAEGTEAFF
V gene: TRBV18; J gene: TRBJ2-7; CDR3 protein: CASSPRRTDTYEQYF
V gene: TRBV7-9; J gene: TRBJ1-4; CDR3 protein: CASSLDRDNEKLFF
V gene: TRBV13; J gene: TRBJ2-2; CDR3 protein: CASSSTGSDGELFF
V gene: TRBV27; J gene: TRBJ1-1; CDR3 protein: CASTQGAWNTEAFF
V gene: TRBV5-1; J gene: TRBJ2-6; CDR3 protein: CASSPYTGGSGANVLTF
V gene: TRBV4-1; J gene: TRBJ2-1; CDR3 protein: CASSLGTGYNEQFF
V gene: TRBV18; J gene: TRBJ2-3; CDR3 protein: CASSPFETEGAGDTQYF
V gene: TRBV24-1; J gene: TRBJ2-2; CDR3 protein: CATSDSLFDTGELFF
V gene: TRBV11-2; J gene: TRBJ1-1; CDR3 protein: CASSLGLSRGTEAFF
V gene: TRBV3-1/TRBV3-2; J gene: TRBJ2-2; CDR3 protein: CASSEAGVQTGELFF
V gene: TRBV11-2; J gene: TRBJ1-4; CDR3 protein: CASSLGDRAAEKLFF
V gene: TRBV9; J gene: TRBJ2-3; CDR3 protein: CASTPGQVFSPQYF
V gene: TRBV6-2/TRBV6-3; J gene: TRBJ2-1; CDR3 protein: CASSSLAGAINEQFF
V gene: TRBV7-8; J gene: TRBJ2-1; CDR3 protein: CASSSPRQGPTYNEQFF
V gene: TRBV19; J gene: TRBJ2-1; CDR3 protein: CASSITGPGYEQFF
V gene: TRBV6-1; J gene: TRBJ2-3; CDR3 protein: CASTLLAGVPDTQYF
V gene: TRBV19; J gene: TRBJ1-5; CDR3 protein: CASSYPDRSNQPQHF
V gene: TRBV4-2; J gene: TRBJ2-3; CDR3 protein: CASSPWGGQSTDTQYF
V gene: TRBV7-3; J gene: TRBJ2-6; CDR3 protein: CASSYQGSGVNVLTF
V gene: TRBV4-1; J gene: TRBJ1-2; CDR3 protein: CASSQDSAGINGYTF
V gene: TRBV7-9; J gene: TRBJ1-1; CDR3 protein: CASSVSGGSEAFF
V gene: TRBV7-9; J gene: TRBJ1-5; CDR3 protein: CASSSDSESNQPQHF
V gene: TRBV11-2; J gene: TRBJ1-3; CDR3 protein: CASSSSFGSGNTIYF
V gene: TRBV30; J gene: TRBJ2-7; CDR3 protein: CAWSPRGYEQYF
V gene: TRBV7-9; J gene: TRBJ2-1; CDR3 protein: CASSLEWQGPYNEQFF
V gene: TRBV28; J gene: TRBJ2-5; CDR3 protein: CASSLKAGGWETQYF
V gene: TRBV4-1; J gene: TRBJ2-5; CDR3 protein: CASSQVVQETQYF
V gene: TRBV6-5; J gene: TRBJ2-2; CDR3 protein: CASSLGAAGELFF
V gene: TRBV4-1; J gene: TRBJ1-5; CDR3 protein: CASSQETGPSNQPQHF
V gene: TRBV11-1; J gene: TRBJ2-1; CDR3 protein: CASSLSGNNEQFF
V gene: TRBV7-2; J gene: TRBJ1-1; CDR3 protein: CASSQLEASSTEAFF
V gene: TRBV6-2/TRBV6-3; J gene: TRBJ1-2; CDR3 protein: CASSYSTGGSGYTF
V gene: TRBV7-6; J gene: TRBJ2-7; CDR3 protein: CASSLEDGGPYEQYF
V gene: TRBV11-3; J gene: TRBJ1-1; CDR3 protein: CASSRGQGRFEAFF
V gene: TRBV5-1; J gene: TRBJ2-6; CDR3 protein: CASSGDSSSGANVLTF